Listed below are T cell receptor beta chains from one sample, sequenced in a study of CD8 T cells in Susac syndrome. One entry per CDR3 protein, called by TCRdb with MiXCR from the immunoSEQ multiplex PCR reads. This table holds 150,000 to 200,000 distinct CDR3 sequences, 85% to 95% found once. Specimen: CD4+ T cells from PBMCs. The receptors shown here come from a human donor with multiple sclerosis. CDR3s include the opening cysteine and the closing phenylalanine or tryptophan. A D gene is named only where the DNA matches it firmly. Clone size is given for some rows only: seen once, a few or many times, or a class if the clone is expanded.

D,J,size,V,CDR3,DNA
.,TRBJ1-1,.,TRBV19,CASRWWENTEAFF,TGTGCCAGTAGGTGGTGGGAGAACACTGAAGCTTTCTTT
.,TRBJ2-7,.,TRBV11-2,CASSLGLIYEQYF,TGTGCCAGCAGCCTGGGACTGATCTACGAGCAGTACTTC
.,TRBJ2-1,.,TRBV20-1,CSARLSGHLNEQFF,TGCAGTGCTAGACTTTCAGGACATCTCAATGAGCAGTTCTTC
TRBD2,TRBJ2-3,.,TRBV6-2/TRBV6-3,CASSYVRDKRLAGPTDTQYF,TGTGCCAGCAGTTACGTCCGGGACAAACGACTAGCGGGACCCACAGATACGCAGTATTTT
.,TRBJ2-7,.,TRBV7-2,CASSLGHHSYEQYF,TGTGCCAGCAGCCTAGGACACCATTCCTACGAGCAGTACTTC
.,TRBJ2-1,.,TRBV27,CATIHTGSSYNEQFF,TGTGCCACGATCCATACGGGGAGCTCCTACAATGAGCAGTTCTTC
TRBD1,TRBJ1-5,.,TRBV20-1,CSARPRQGNQPQHF,TGCAGTGCTAGACCCCGACAGGGGAATCAGCCCCAGCATTTT
TRBD2,TRBJ2-7,.,TRBV7-2,CASSLVVGGSYEQYF,TGTGCCAGCAGCTTAGTCGTGGGAGGGTCGTACGAGCAGTACTTC
.,TRBJ2-7,.,TRBV6-6,CASSLPPTYEQYF,TGTGCCAGCAGTCTACCGCCCACCTACGAGCAGTACTTC
TRBD1,TRBJ2-5,.,TRBV6-2/TRBV6-3,CASRRQGPQETQYF,TGTGCCAGCAGAAGACAGGGCCCTCAAGAGACCCAGTACTTC
TRBD2,TRBJ2-5,.,TRBV6-2/TRBV6-3,CASSREGGSETQYF,TGTGCCAGCAGCCGCGAGGGCGGGAGTGAGACCCAGTACTTC
TRBD1,TRBJ2-7,.,TRBV27,CASSSLRQGSSYEQYF,TGTGCCAGCAGTTCCCTCCGACAGGGCAGCTCCTACGAGCAGTACTTC
TRBD2,TRBJ2-3,few,TRBV12-3/TRBV12-4,CASSLGGGSDTQYF,TGTGCCAGCAGTTTAGGCGGGGGTTCGGATACGCAGTATTTT
.,TRBJ2-1,.,TRBV7-9,CASSLEAAYNEQFF,TGTGCCAGCAGCTTAGAGGCAGCATACAATGAGCAGTTCTTC
TRBD2,TRBJ2-3,.,TRBV12-3/TRBV12-4,CASSPLAGGLRGDTQYF,TGTGCCAGCAGCCCCCTAGCGGGGGGGCTTCGGGGAGATACGCAGTATTTT
TRBD1,TRBJ2-1,once,TRBV29-1,CSVTPRGLEQFF,TGCAGCGTCACCCCGAGGGGGCTTGAGCAGTTCTTC